This TCR beta chain was sequenced in a study of blood T cell repertoires in COVID-19. Overall study: The United States, Italy and Spain provided the acute and convalescent COVID-19 samples. T cells, B-cell-depleted T cells, or PBMCs provided the cDNA or gDNA that served as material.

Looked up from germline, CDR1 is SGHRS and CDR2 is YFSETQ. CDR3 length: 13 residues. V was cut by 2 bases and J by 1 base, with 6 bases left in between. Some clones are missing from TCRdb's copy, which holds only in-frame ones; the method was immunoSEQ multiplex PCR. Of 300,000 to 450,000 clones detected, approximately 88% appear once; the ten largest clones hold about 3%. The receptor comes from a woman aged 30 to 39 with COVID-19, enrolled during active disease. Sequencing input: peripheral blood. This chain connects TRBV5-1 to TRBJ1-1, with unresolved D. This chain's CDR3 is CASSFPGNTEAFF. The CDR3 DNA follows: TGCGCCAGCAGCTTCCCGGGGAACACTGAAGCTTTCTTT.